In its sample, the clone carrying this T cell receptor beta chain was seen once. Antigen unknown. This entry comes from a study of immune evolution from preneoplasia to lung adenocarcinoma. General study findings and limits: Later-stage lesions seemingly showed higher T cell density and diversity than normal lung. Highest clonality occurred in KRAS-mutant, not EGFR-mutant or double wild-type, nodules.

The V gene's germline CDR1 is SGHRS and CDR2 YFSETQ. Trimming pared 0 bases from V and 2 bases from J, leaving 6 bases between. The CDR3 extends over 14 amino acids. Here immunoSEQ multiplex PCR was the method, and the copy in TCRdb shows in-frame clones only, minus some. The sample lists under 45,000 clones, roughly four fifths occurring once. The TCR was taken from a person aged 55 to 69 with lung adenocarcinoma. The sequencing input was FFPE invasive lung adenocarcinoma tissue. V usage is TRBV5-1 and J usage is TRBJ2-1; unclear D gene. Written as DNA, the CDR3 is TGCGCCAGCAGCTTGGGTGAGACCTACAATGAGCAGTTCTTC. Its protein is CASSLGETYNEQFF.